Each of the 7 T cell receptor beta chains below was sequenced from the same sample in a study of shared clonotypes between healthy human individuals. Clones were read by immunoSEQ multiplex PCR, and TCRdb kept only the in-frame ones, dropping some. The top ten hold about 13% of the sample, which has about half a million clones, over 70% seen once. The specimen sequenced was PBMCs. The receptors derive from a woman in her 40s in good health. Some clones in this sample may be carry-over from other donors' samples.

The V call is TRBV18, the J call TRBJ1-1; 7 bases are a match to TRBD1. After removal of 2 bases from V and 1 base from J, the junction contained 1 base not matched to a gene. The CDR3 sequence is 14 residues long. Germline lookup yields CDR1 KGHSH and CDR2 LQKENI. CDR3 DNA sequence: TGTGCCAGCTCACCAGACAGGGAGAACACTGAAGCTTTCTTT. Encoded protein: CASSPDRENTEAFF. The variable domain in full, with the rest retrieved from reference TRBV18 and TRBJ1-1, is NAGVMQNPRHLVRRRGQEARLRCSPMKGHSHVYWYRQLPEEGLKFMVYLQKENIIDESGMPKERFSAEFPKEGPSILRIQQVVRGDSAAYFCASSPDRENTEAFFGQGTRLTVV.

With regard to this clone: Other DNA sequences within the sample encode an identical CDR3. The gene calls are TRBV7-3 and TRBJ2-3, with a weak D call TRBD1 (5 bases). Germline V gives CDR1 SGHTA, CDR2 FQGTGA. The V gene lost 2 bases and the J gene lost 0 bases, with 9 bases spanning the gap. The CDR3 totals 15 residues. Written as DNA, the CDR3 is TGTGCCAGCAGCTTACAGGGTCTCAGCACAGATACGCAGTATTTT. It codes for CASSLQGLSTDTQYF.

The chain couples TRBV9 to TRBJ1-2, with 7 bases aligning to TRBD1. The CDR3 is 17 amino acids. From germline, CDR1 is SGDLS and CDR2 YYNGEE. The V and J ends lost 0 bases and 7 bases, in that order; junction bases with no gene match: 15. The CDR3 bases are TGTGCCAGCAGCGTAGCCCCTGGGGGAGGGGGCTGGGGTGGCTACACCTTC. Translation gives CASSVAPGGGGWGGYTF. Variable domain in full (rest from reference TRBV9 and TRBJ1-2): DSGVTQTPKHLITATGQRVTLRCSPRSGDLSVYWYQQSLDQGLQFLIQYYNGEERAKGNILERFSAQQFPDLHSELNLSSLELGDSALYFCASSVAPGGGGWGGYTFGSGTRLTVV.

Concerning this clone itself: One base separates it from a far larger clone, so it is likely a read error. The rearrangement links TRBV27 to TRBJ1-2; no definite D call. This CDR3 region has 13 residues. The V gene's germline CDR1 is MNHEY and CDR2 SMNVEV (reference sequence). V was cut by 0 bases and J by 4 bases, with 6 bases left in between. DNA for the CDR3: TGTGCCAGCAGTTTATCCTGTGGCTATGGCTACACCTTC. It is translated as CASSLSCGYGYTF.

The table lists this clone with a count of one. The chain joins TRBV2 to TRBJ1-5; D is uncertain. The germline CDR1 and CDR2 sequences are SNHLY and FYNNEI. Trimming cost V 4 bases and J 10 bases, with 8 bases left between them. This CDR3 region has 11 residues. CDR3 protein: CASSVRGPQHF. In nucleotides, the CDR3 is TGTGCCAGCAGTGTCCGTGGCCCCCAGCATTTT.

The J gene is TRBJ2-2, the V gene TRBV29-1; 11 bases match TRBD2. CDR1 and CDR2 (germline): SQVTM, ANQGSEA. This CDR3 has 16 residues. Unmatched junction bases numbered 7, after V lost 4 bases and J lost 3 bases. The CDR3 is CSVGLAGGPYTGELFF. In DNA, the CDR3 is TGCAGCGTTGGGCTAGCGGGAGGCCCTTACACCGGGGAGCTGTTTTTT.

The rearrangement joins TRBV6-1 to TRBJ2-7, with 9 nucleotides matching TRBD2. The CDR3 has 15 residues. Looked up from germline, CDR1 is MNHNS and CDR2 is SASEGT. The junction had 4 bases not matched to a gene; V was cut back by 2 bases and J by 2 bases. The CDR3 here is CASSESIAGAYEQYF. The CDR3 nucleotides read TGTGCCAGCAGTGAATCGATAGCGGGGGCCTACGAGCAGTACTTC.